This T cell receptor beta chain was observed in a study of low-dose radiotherapy and immunotherapy resistance in tumors. Study-wide context: With fractions of 0.5 Gy given every 2 weeks, Cohort 1 accumulated a total of 6.5 Gy. Cyclophosphamide went in intravenously at 200 mg/m2 every two weeks, one day before radiation and immunotherapy.

Documented time point: after trial treatment. Treatment here: LDRT plus nivolumab, ipilimumab, low-dose cyclophosphamide and aspirin (RACIN trial). In the RACIN dose-escalation trial, donors got nivolumab plus ipilimumab with aspirin, cyclophosphamide and radiotherapy. Those eligible were patients bearing advanced solid tumors lacking tumor-infiltrating lymphocytes. This clonotype was recorded at least ten times. TRAV and TRBV primers primed cDNA for both TCRalpha and TCRbeta. The PCR that amplified TCRs ran for 20 to 25 cycles, relying on a constant-region primer and a V-primer adapter. Each CDR3 protein is one row after TCRdb ran MiXCR on the reads. The table lists about 44,000 distinct CDR3 sequences, around a quarter of them singletons. Sequenced material: PBMCs, taken after low-dose radiotherapy plus immunotherapy. This TCR derives from a male donor with prostate cancer.

CDR3 bases: TGCGCCAGCAGATGGGGGACTAGCGGGAGGATTGGTGGGAATGAGCAGTTCTTC. Its protein is CASRWGTSGRIGGNEQFF. J is TRBJ2-1 and V is TRBV10-2; 15 nucleotides line up with TRBD2. CDR1 is WSHSY, CDR2 SAAADI, per germline. The V and J ends lost 6 bases and 7 bases, in that order; junction bases with no gene match: 13. The CDR3 contains 18 residues.